This T cell receptor (beta chain) is from a study of T-cell reconstitution after alpha-beta-depleted transplantation in children. The table lists this clonotype with a few counts. Using unique molecular identifiers, the investigators prepared the TCRbeta library. TCRdb used MiXCR to reprocess the PCR reads, holding one entry per CDR3 protein. The repertoire includes hundreds of thousands of distinct CDR3 sequences, roughly 9% of them detected once, and approximately 6.6% sits in the top ten. This specimen was PBMCs from the stem cell graft donor, taken from the stem cell graft. The clonotype was recovered from a human donor who donated a stem cell graft to a child with acute lymphoblastic leukemia.

This CDR3 reads CASSLLGYLEETQYF. The CDR3 nucleotides read TGCGCCAGCAGCTTGTTAGGCTACCTGGAGGAGACCCAGTACTTC. This chain uses TRBV5-1 with TRBJ2-5; D is uncertain. There are 15 residues in the CDR3. Germline CDR1 reads SGHRS; CDR2 reads YFSETQ. Trimming pared 1 base from V and 5 bases from J, leaving 15 bases between.